The T cell receptor (beta chain) described here comes from a study of T cell responses to AZD1222 COVID-19 vaccine. The V gene's germline CDR1 is MGHRA and CDR2 YSYEKL. V dropped 4 bases and J dropped 2; count of bases not matched to a gene: 2. The CDR3 has 15 residues. TCRdb's table, derived via immunoSEQ multiplex PCR, lists solely in-frame clones and lacks some. The data show 120,000 to 150,000 clones, around 84% seen once. To note about this clone: Its specificity is not known.

Broader study findings: Unmutated regions of variants are reportedly targeted by nearly half of spike-specific TCRs. Every sample of the repertoires postdated the peak T cell response.

The sequencing used peripheral blood, collected 28 days after the second AZD1222 dose. The chain links TRBV4-1 to TRBJ2-7, with 13 bases that match TRBD2. The clonotype was recovered from an adult who received the AZD1222 COVID-19 vaccine. This CDR3 reads CASSRTSGGAYEQYF. The CDR3 region has the DNA TGCGCCAGCAGCCGCACTAGCGGGGGGGCCTACGAGCAGTACTTC.